This T cell receptor (beta chain) was documented in a study of blood T cell repertoires in COVID-19. For the study at large: The United States, Italy and Spain were the sources of the acute and convalescent COVID-19 samples. PBMCs, B-cell-depleted T cells, or T cells provided the cDNA or gDNA that made up the material.

CDR1 SNHLY and CDR2 FYNNEI come from the germline V gene. The CDR3 sequence is 14 residues long. Trimming stripped 0 bases from V and 4 bases from J, with 9 bases between. Authors' methods: Using reference gene primer amplification, nucleated cell counts were estimated. Some clones are missing from TCRdb's copy, which holds only in-frame ones; the method was immunoSEQ multiplex PCR. That table gives V, J and clone size, and the DNA gave D and trimming. The data contain tens of thousands of clones, 80% of them singletons. The specimen sequenced was peripheral blood. The source is a woman in her 70s with acute or convalescent COVID-19. The J gene is TRBJ1-2, the V gene TRBV2; D call uncertain. The CDR3 bases are TGTGCCAGCAGTGAAGCCGGGTCCACCTATGGCTACACCTTC. Translating it yields CASSEAGSTYGYTF.